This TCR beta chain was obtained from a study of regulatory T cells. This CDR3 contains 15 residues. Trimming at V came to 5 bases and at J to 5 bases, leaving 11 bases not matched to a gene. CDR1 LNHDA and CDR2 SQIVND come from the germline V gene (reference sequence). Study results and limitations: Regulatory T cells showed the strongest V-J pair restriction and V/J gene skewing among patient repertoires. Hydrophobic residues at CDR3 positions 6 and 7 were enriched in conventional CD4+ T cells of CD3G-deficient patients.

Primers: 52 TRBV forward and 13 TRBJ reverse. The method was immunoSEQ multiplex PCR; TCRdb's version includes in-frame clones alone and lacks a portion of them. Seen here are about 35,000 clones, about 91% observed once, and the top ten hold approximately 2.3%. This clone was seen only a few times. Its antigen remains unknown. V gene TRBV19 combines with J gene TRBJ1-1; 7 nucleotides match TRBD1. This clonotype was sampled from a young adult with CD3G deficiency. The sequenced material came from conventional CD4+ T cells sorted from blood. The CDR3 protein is CASSPHRGGGTEAFF. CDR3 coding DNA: TGTGCCAGTAGTCCGCACAGGGGCGGGGGAACTGAAGCTTTCTTT.